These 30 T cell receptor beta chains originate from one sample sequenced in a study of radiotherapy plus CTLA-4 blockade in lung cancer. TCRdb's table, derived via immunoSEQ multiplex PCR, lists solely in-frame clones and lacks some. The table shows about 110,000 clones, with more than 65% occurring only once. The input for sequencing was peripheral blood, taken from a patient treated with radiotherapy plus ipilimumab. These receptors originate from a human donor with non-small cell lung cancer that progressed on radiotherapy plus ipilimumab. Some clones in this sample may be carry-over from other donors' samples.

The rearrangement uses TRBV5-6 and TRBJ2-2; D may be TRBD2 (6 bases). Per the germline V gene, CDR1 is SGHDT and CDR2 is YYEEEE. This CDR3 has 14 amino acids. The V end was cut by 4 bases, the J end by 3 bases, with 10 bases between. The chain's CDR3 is CASSRAGYTGELFF. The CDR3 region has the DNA TGTGCCAGCAGCCGGGCGGGATACACCGGGGAGCTGTTTTTT.

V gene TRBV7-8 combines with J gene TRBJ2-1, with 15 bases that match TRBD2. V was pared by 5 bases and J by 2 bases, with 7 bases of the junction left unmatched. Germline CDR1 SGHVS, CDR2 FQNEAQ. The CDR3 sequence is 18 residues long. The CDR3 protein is CASSPRTSGGVTYNEQFF. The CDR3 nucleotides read TGTGCCAGCAGCCCTCGGACTAGCGGGGGGGTTACCTACAATGAGCAGTTCTTC.

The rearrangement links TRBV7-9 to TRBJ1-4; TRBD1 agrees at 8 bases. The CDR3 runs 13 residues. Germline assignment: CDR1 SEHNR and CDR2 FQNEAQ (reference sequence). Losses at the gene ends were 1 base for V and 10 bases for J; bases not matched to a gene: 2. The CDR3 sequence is CASSLEGTGKLFF. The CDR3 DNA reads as TGTGCCAGCAGCTTAGAGGGGACAGGAAAACTGTTTTTT.

CDR3 sequence reads: CASSSSAGAVNSPLHF. The CDR3 DNA sequence: TGTGCCAGCAGTTCATCGGCCGGGGCGGTTAATTCACCCCTCCACTTT. The J gene is TRBJ1-6, the V gene TRBV6-6, with TRBD1 as a possible D gene (5 bases). The CDR3 sequence is 16 residues long. V lost 4 bases and J lost 6, with 16 bases in between. Per germline, CDR1 MNHNY and CDR2 SVGAGI (reference sequence).

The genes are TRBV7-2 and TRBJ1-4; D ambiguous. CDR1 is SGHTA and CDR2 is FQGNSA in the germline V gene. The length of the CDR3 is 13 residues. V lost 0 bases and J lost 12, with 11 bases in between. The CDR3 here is CASSLAREAELFF. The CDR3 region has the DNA TGTGCCAGCAGCTTAGCGCGAGAGGCGGAACTGTTTTTT.

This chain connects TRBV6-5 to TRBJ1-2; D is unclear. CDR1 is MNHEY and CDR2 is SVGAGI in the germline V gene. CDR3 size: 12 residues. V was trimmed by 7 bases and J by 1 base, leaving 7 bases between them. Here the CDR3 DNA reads TGTGCCAGCAAAAACAATAACTATGGCTACACCTTC. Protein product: CASKNNNYGYTF.

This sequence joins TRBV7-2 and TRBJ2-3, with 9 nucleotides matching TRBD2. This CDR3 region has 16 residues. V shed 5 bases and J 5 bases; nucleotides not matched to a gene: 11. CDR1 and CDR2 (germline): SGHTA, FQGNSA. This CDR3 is CASSIVAGVRGDTQYF. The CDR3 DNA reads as TGTGCCAGCAGCATCGTAGCGGGGGTAAGGGGAGATACGCAGTATTTT.

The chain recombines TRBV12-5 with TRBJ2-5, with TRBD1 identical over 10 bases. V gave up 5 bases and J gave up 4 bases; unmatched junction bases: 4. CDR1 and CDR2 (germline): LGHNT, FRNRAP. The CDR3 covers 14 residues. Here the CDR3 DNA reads TGTGCTAGTGGTATTGGACAGGGGGTAGAGACCCAGTACTTC. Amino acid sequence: CASGIGQGVETQYF.

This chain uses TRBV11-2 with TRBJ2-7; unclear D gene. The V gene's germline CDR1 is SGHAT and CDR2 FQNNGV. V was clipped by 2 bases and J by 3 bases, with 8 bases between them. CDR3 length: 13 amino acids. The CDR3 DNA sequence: TGTGCCAGCAGCTTATATCAGTACTACGAGCAGTACTTC. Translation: CASSLYQYYEQYF.

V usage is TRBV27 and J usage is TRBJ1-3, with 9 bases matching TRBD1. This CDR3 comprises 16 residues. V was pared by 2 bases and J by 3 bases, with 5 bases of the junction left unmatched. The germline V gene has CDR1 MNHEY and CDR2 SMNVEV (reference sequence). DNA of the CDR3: TGTGCCAGCAGTTTAGGCGGGACAGGGTATGGAAACACCATATATTTT. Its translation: CASSLGGTGYGNTIYF.

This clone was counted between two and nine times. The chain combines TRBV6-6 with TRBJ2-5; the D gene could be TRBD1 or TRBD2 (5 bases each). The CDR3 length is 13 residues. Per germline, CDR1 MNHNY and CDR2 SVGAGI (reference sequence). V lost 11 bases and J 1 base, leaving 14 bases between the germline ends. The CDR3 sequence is CAVGARAQETQYF. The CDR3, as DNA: TGTGCCGTCGGGGCCCGGGCCCAAGAGACCCAGTACTTC.

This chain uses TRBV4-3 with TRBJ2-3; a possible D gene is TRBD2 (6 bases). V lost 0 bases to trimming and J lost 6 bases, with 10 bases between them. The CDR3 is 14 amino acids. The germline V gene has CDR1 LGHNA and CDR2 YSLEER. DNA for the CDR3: TGCGCCAGCAGCCAAGAGTTTGGGAGGGATACGCAGTATTTT. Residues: CASSQEFGRDTQYF.

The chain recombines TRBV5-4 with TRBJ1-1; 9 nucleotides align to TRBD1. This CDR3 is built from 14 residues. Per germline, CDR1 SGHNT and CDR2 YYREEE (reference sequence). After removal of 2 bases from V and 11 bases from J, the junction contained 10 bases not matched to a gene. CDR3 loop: CASSFRQGEIPAFF. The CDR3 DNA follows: TGTGCCAGCAGCTTCCGACAGGGGGAAATTCCTGCTTTCTTT. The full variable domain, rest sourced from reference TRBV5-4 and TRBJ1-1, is ETGVTQSPTHLIKTRGQQVTLRCSSQSGHNTVSWYQQALGQGPQFIFQYYREEENGRGNFPPRFSGLQFPNYSSELNVNALELDDSALYLCASSFRQGEIPAFFGQGTRLTVV.

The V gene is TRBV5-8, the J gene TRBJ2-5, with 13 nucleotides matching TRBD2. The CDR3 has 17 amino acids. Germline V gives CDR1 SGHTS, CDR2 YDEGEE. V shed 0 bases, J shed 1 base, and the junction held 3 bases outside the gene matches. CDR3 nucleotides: TGTGCCAGCAGCTTGGGCGGGACTAGCGGGACCCAAGAGACCCAGTACTTC. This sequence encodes CASSLGGTSGTQETQYF.

CDR3 in amino acids: CASSLISIEAFF. The CDR3 bases are TGTGCCAGCAGCCTCATTTCGATTGAAGCTTTCTTT. This chain links TRBV28 with TRBJ1-1; D is unclear. This CDR3 has 12 residues. The V end was cut by 6 bases, the J end by 7 bases, with 12 bases between. Germline V gene sequence: CDR1 MDHEN, CDR2 SYDVKM.

The CDR3 DNA sequence: TGCGCCAGCAGCTTCACAGGGACGAACACCGGGGAGCTGTTTTTT. This sequence encodes CASSFTGTNTGELFF. The V gene is TRBV5-1, the J gene TRBJ2-2; D is perhaps TRBD1 (6 bases). The CDR3 is 15 residues long. V was shortened by 2 bases and J by 0 bases, with 8 bases between the two germline ends. The germline V gene encodes CDR1 SGHRS and CDR2 YFSETQ.

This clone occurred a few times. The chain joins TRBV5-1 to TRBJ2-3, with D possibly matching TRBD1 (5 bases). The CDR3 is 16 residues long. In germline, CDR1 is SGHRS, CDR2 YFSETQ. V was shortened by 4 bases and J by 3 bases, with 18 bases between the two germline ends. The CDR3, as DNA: TGCGCCAGCAGCCGGGCAGGGTCGCGCGAAACAGATACGCAGTATTTT. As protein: CASSRAGSRETDTQYF.

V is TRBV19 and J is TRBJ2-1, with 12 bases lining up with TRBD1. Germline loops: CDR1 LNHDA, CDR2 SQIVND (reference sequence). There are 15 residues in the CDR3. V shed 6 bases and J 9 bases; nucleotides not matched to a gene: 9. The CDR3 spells CASSWKGQGAGEQFF. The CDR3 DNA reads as TGTGCCAGTAGCTGGAAGGGACAGGGGGCCGGTGAGCAGTTCTTC.

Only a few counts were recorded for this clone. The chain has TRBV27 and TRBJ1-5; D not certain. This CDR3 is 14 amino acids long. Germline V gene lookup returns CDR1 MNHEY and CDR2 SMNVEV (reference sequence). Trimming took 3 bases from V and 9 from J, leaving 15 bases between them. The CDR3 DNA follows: TGTGCCAGCAGTTTTGGTAAGGGTGAGCGGCCCCAGCATTTT. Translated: CASSFGKGERPQHF.

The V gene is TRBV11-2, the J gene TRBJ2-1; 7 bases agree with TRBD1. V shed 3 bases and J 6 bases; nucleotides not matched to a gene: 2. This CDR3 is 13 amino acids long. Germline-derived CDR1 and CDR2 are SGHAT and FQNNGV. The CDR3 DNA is TGTGCCAGCAGCTTTTACAGGGGCAATGAGCAGTTCTTC. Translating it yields CASSFYRGNEQFF.

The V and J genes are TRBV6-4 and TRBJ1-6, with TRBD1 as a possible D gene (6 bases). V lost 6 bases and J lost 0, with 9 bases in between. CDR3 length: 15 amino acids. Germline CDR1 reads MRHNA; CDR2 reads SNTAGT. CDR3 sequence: CASRTGSSYNSPLHF. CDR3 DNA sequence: TGTGCCAGCAGAACAGGGAGCTCCTATAATTCACCCCTCCACTTT.

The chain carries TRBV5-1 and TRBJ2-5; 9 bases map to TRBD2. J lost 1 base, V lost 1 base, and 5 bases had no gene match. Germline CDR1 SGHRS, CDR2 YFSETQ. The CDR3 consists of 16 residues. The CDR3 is CASSLSGRGGQETQYF. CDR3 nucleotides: TGCGCCAGCAGCTTGTCAGGGCGGGGGGGCCAAGAGACCCAGTACTTC.

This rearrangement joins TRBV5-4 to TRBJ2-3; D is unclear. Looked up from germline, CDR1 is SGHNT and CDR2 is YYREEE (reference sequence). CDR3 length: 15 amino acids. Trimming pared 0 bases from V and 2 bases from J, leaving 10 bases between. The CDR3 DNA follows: TGTGCCAGCAGCTTGGATCACCGGGTCACAGATACGCAGTATTTT. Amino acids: CASSLDHRVTDTQYF.

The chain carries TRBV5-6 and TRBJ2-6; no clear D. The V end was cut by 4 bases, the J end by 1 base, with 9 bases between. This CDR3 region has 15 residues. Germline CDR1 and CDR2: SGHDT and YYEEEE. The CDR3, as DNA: TGTGCCAGCAGCCCAGGTGCATCTGGGGCCAACGTCCTGACTTTC. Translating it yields CASSPGASGANVLTF. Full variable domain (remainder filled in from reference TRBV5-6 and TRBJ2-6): DAGVTQSPTHLIKTRGQQVTLRCSPKSGHDTVSWYQQALGQGPQFIFQYYEEEERQRGNFPDRFSGHQFPNYSSELNVNALLLGDSALYLCASSPGASGANVLTFGAGSRLTVL.

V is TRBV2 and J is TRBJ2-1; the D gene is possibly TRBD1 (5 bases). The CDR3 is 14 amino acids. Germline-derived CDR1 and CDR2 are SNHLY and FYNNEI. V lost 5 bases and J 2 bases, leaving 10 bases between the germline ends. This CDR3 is CASSSWTPYNEQFF. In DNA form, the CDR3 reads TGTGCCAGCAGTTCGTGGACACCCTACAATGAGCAGTTCTTC.

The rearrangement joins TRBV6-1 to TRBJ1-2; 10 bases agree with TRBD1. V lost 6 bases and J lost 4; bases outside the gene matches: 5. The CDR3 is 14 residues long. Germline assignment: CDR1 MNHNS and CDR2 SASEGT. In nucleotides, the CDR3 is TGTGCCAGCAGGGGACAGGGGCCCCTCTATGGCTACACCTTC. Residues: CASRGQGPLYGYTF.

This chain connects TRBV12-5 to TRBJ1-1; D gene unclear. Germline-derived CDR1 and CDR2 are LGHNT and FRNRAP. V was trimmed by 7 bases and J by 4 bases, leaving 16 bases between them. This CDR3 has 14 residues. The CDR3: CASASWALSTEAFF. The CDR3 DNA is TGTGCTAGTGCCTCATGGGCCCTGAGCACTGAAGCTTTCTTT.

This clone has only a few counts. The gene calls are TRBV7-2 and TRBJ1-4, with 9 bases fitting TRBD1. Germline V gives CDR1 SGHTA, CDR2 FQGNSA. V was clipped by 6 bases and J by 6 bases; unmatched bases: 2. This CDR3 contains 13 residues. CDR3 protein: CASRRTGDEKLFF. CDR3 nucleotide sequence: TGTGCCAGCAGAAGGACAGGGGATGAAAAACTGTTTTTT.

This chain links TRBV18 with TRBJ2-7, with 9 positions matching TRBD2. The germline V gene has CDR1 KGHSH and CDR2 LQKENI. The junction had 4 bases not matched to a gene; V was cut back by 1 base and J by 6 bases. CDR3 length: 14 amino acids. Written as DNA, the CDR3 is TGTGCCAGCTCACCACTAGCGGGGGTAGGCGAGCAGTACTTC. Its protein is CASSPLAGVGEQYF.

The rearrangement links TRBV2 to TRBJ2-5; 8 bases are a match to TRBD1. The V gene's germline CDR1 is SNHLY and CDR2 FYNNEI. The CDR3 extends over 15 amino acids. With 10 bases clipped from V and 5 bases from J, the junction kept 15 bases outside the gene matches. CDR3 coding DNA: TGTGCCAAGCAAGGCGGCAGGGGGCGTGCGGAGACCCAGTACTTC. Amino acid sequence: CAKQGGRGRAETQYF.